These 30 T cell receptor beta chains came from one sample sequenced in a study of beta chain features in type 1 diabetes. Antigens for these TCRs are unknown. Study results and limitations: Shorter TCRB CDR3s, moderately but significantly so, were found in Type 1 diabetes patients in all four CD4+ subsets.

What was sequenced were expressed TCRB transcripts, since all of the isolated RNA had been reverse transcribed. The repertoire was sequenced with immunoSEQ multiplex PCR; TCRdb's copy has only in-frame clones and lacks some. The table shows 310,000 or so clones, with 15% occurring only once. The specimen was naive CD4+ T cells from blood. These receptors were collected from a man aged 18 to 30 with type 1 diabetes.

This clone turned up a few times. The genes are TRBV4-3 and TRBJ2-3, with D unclear. There are 15 residues in the CDR3. Germline assignment: CDR1 LGHNA and CDR2 YSLEER. V lost 3 bases to trimming and J lost 0 bases, with 10 bases between them. In nucleotides, the CDR3 is TGCGCCAGCAGCCATAGGAGCGTTAGCACAGATACGCAGTATTTT. Translation gives CASSHRSVSTDTQYF.

The V call is TRBV6-5, the J call TRBJ2-2, with a tentative D call TRBD1 (5 bases). V was shortened by 10 bases and J by 5 bases, with 17 bases between the two germline ends. The CDR3 loop spans 14 amino acids. CDR1 MNHEY and CDR2 SVGAGI come from the germline V gene. CDR3 DNA: TGTGCCACCCTGGAGACCGCAGGGACCGGGGAGCTGTTTTTT. Its protein is CATLETAGTGELFF.

This clone was detected a few times. The chain recombines TRBV12-5 with TRBJ2-2, with 8 bases fitting TRBD1. CDR3 length: 15 residues. V lost 5 bases, J lost 6 bases, and 8 bases stayed unmatched. Germline V gene lookup returns CDR1 LGHNT and CDR2 FRNRAP. This CDR3 reads CASGLWTGKSGELFF. CDR3 DNA: TGTGCTAGTGGTCTGTGGACAGGGAAATCCGGGGAGCTGTTTTTT.

This clone occurred a few times. The gene calls are TRBV30 and TRBJ1-1, with 10 nucleotides matching TRBD1. Germline CDR1 GTSNPN, CDR2 SVGIG (reference sequence). V gave up 3 bases and J gave up 10 bases; unmatched junction bases: 11. This CDR3 is 14 amino acids long. The CDR3 bases are TGTGCCTGGAGCTACACCGGGACAGGGGTGGGAGCTTTCTTT. The encoded protein is CAWSYTGTGVGAFF.

The V gene is TRBV5-1, the J gene TRBJ2-2, with D possibly matching TRBD2 (5 bases). CDR1 is SGHRS, CDR2 YFSETQ, per germline. Trimming cost V 4 bases and J 7 bases, with 11 bases left between them. This CDR3 contains 13 residues. This chain's CDR3 is CASSIRERGELFF. The CDR3 DNA follows: TGCGCCAGCAGCATCCGGGAACGCGGGGAGCTGTTTTTT.

Only a few counts were recorded for this clone. The genes are TRBV27 and TRBJ1-2; 8 bases are a match to TRBD1. Germline values: CDR1 MNHEY, CDR2 SMNVEV (reference sequence). The CDR3 spans 13 residues. Trimming removed 4 bases from V and 8 bases from J; junction bases left unmatched: 6. DNA for the CDR3: TGTGCCAGCAGTTCATTACAGGGGGAGGGCTACACCTTC. This encodes CASSSLQGEGYTF.

This clone was counted only a few times. V gene TRBV2 combines with J gene TRBJ1-2; TRBD1 aligns across 10 bases. Unmatched junction bases numbered 4, after V lost 8 bases and J lost 4 bases. The CDR3 runs 13 residues. The germline CDR1 and CDR2 sequences are SNHLY and FYNNEI. The CDR3 nucleotides read TGTGCCAGCGGGACAGGGGAAACCTATGGCTACACCTTC. It yields the protein CASGTGETYGYTF.

This clone was detected only a few times. The chain employs TRBV14 and TRBJ1-1; 8 nucleotides align to TRBD1. The CDR3 is 14 residues long. Unmatched junction bases numbered 5, after V lost 4 bases and J lost 4 bases. Per germline, CDR1 SGHDN and CDR2 FVKESK. CDR3 sequence reads: CASSPRGPGTEAFF. The CDR3 DNA is TGTGCCAGCAGCCCCAGGGGGCCCGGCACTGAAGCTTTCTTT.

This clone was counted a few times. The V and J genes are TRBV19 and TRBJ2-7; perhaps TRBD2 as D (5 bases). The V gene lost 3 bases and the J gene lost 5 bases, with 17 bases spanning the gap. The CDR3 has 15 amino acids. From germline, CDR1 is LNHDA and CDR2 SQIVND (reference sequence). The CDR3 coding sequence is TGTGCCAGTAGTATCAGCGGACCCGTGCCGCACGAGCAGTACTTC. It translates to CASSISGPVPHEQYF.

The chain is built from TRBV7-2 and TRBJ1-1, with D maybe TRBD1 (5 bases). The V gene's germline CDR1 is SGHTA and CDR2 FQGNSA. The CDR3 sequence is 13 residues long. Trimming stripped 7 bases from V and 1 base from J, with 10 bases between. The CDR3 reads CASMGLGNTEAFF. As DNA, the CDR3 is TGTGCCAGCATGGGGCTGGGGAACACTGAAGCTTTCTTT.

Points on this clone: Other DNA sequences of this sample code for an identical CDR3. The gene calls are TRBV5-6 and TRBJ2-7, with D maybe TRBD1 (5 bases). From germline, CDR1 is SGHDT and CDR2 YYEEEE. V shed 0 bases and J shed 3 bases, with 10 bases lying between them. The CDR3 spans 14 residues. The CDR3 is CASSLGQGIYEQYF. In nucleotides, the CDR3 is TGTGCCAGCAGCTTGGGGCAGGGAATCTACGAGCAGTACTTC.

This clone came up a few times. This chain connects TRBV7-2 to TRBJ2-7, with TRBD2 as a possible D gene (5 bases). CDR3 length: 14 amino acids. V shed 5 bases and J shed 3 bases, with 14 bases lying between them. Per germline, CDR1 SGHTA and CDR2 FQGNSA. The CDR3 region has the DNA TGTGCCAGCAGCCCAGAAAGCGGAGGCTACGAGCAGTACTTC. Translated, it gives CASSPESGGYEQYF. Using reference TRBV7-2 and TRBJ2-7 for the parts outside the CDR3, the full variable domain is GAGVSQSPSNKVTEKGKDVELRCDPISGHTALYWYRQSLGQGLEFLIYFQGNSAPDKSGLPSDRFSAERTGGSVSTLTIQRTQQEDSAVYLCASSPESGGYEQYFGPGTRLTVT.

The V gene is TRBV11-2, the J gene TRBJ1-2; tentative D call: TRBD1 (5 bases). CDR1 is SGHAT and CDR2 is FQNNGV in the germline V gene. V was pared by 4 bases and J by 8 bases, with 17 bases between. The CDR3 consists of 14 residues. In DNA, the CDR3 is TGTGCCAGCAGCTGGGTTTCGGGGGTTGGGGGCTACACCTTC. Translated: CASSWVSGVGGYTF. The full variable domain, completed using reference TRBV11-2 and TRBJ1-2, is EAGVAQSPRYKIIEKRQSVAFWCNPISGHATLYWYQQILGQGPKLLIQFQNNGVVDDSQLPKDRFSAERLKGVDSTLKIQPAKLEDSAVYLCASSWVSGVGGYTFGSGTRLTVV.

The chain has TRBV27 and TRBJ1-2; TRBD1 might be the D (5 bases). The ends were cut back, 1 base at V and 6 bases at J, with 15 bases in the middle. CDR1 is MNHEY, CDR2 SMNVEV, per germline (reference sequence). This CDR3 has 15 amino acids. The CDR3 spells CASSLFWGVGNGYTF. As DNA, the CDR3 is TGTGCCAGCAGTTTATTTTGGGGGGTTGGGAATGGCTACACCTTC.

The V and J genes are TRBV19 and TRBJ2-7; the match to TRBD2 covers 11 bases. Germline CDR1 is LNHDA and CDR2 is SQIVND (reference sequence). V lost 5 bases, J lost 3 bases, and 6 bases stayed unmatched. The CDR3 contains 15 residues. The CDR3 nucleotides read TGTGCCAGTAGTGCCGGACTAGCGGGCCACTACGAGCAGTACTTC. Amino acid sequence: CASSAGLAGHYEQYF.

This clone turned up a few times. The V gene is TRBV6-6, the J gene TRBJ1-5; no clear D gene. Between the trimmed V and J ends, which lost 0 bases and 0 bases, there was a span of 6 bases. The CDR3 totals 15 residues. Per germline, CDR1 MNHNY and CDR2 SVGAGI (reference sequence). DNA for the CDR3: TGTGCCAGCAGTTACTCCCGGGATAGCAATCAGCCCCAGCATTTT. This encodes CASSYSRDSNQPQHF.

This clone occurred a few times. J is TRBJ2-2 and V is TRBV29-1; no firm D call. Germline V gene sequence: CDR1 SQVTM, CDR2 ANQGSEA. V lost 3 bases and J 3 bases, leaving 11 bases between the germline ends. CDR3 length: 14 residues. CDR3 sequence reads: CSVDSLRDTGELFF. For the CDR3, the DNA is TGCAGCGTTGATTCTCTTCGGGACACCGGGGAGCTGTTTTTT.

This clone has more than one count but fewer than ten. The V call is TRBV28, the J call TRBJ2-5, with a weak D call TRBD1 (5 bases). The CDR3 spans 15 residues. V was pared by 3 bases and J by 7 bases, with 18 bases between. Germline values: CDR1 MDHEN, CDR2 SYDVKM. CDR3 amino acids: CASSLPTVARGTQYF. DNA for the CDR3: TGTGCCAGCAGTTTGCCGACAGTGGCCCGAGGGACCCAGTACTTC.

The rearrangement joins TRBV4-2 to TRBJ2-3, with 7 bases identical to TRBD1. The CDR3 runs to 15 residues. V shed 4 bases and J 4 bases; nucleotides not matched to a gene: 8. The germline gives CDR1 LGHNA, CDR2 YNFKEQ. CDR3 residues: CASSPLQGDPDTQYF. CDR3 nucleotides: TGTGCCAGCAGCCCGCTTCAGGGGGACCCAGATACGCAGTATTTT.

V and J are TRBV28 and TRBJ1-5; D unclear. Germline values: CDR1 MDHEN, CDR2 SYDVKM. The CDR3 length is 11 residues. Trimming shortened V by 5 bases and J by 4 bases, and 3 bases separated the two germline ends. CDR3 nucleotides: TGTGCCAGCAGTCAAAATCAGCCCCAGCATTTT. Protein: CASSQNQPQHF.

The chain employs TRBV9 and TRBJ2-2; possibly TRBD2 for D (6 bases). The CDR3 spans 14 residues. Germline V lookup: CDR1 SGDLS, CDR2 YYNGEE. The germline V and J ends were trimmed by 6 bases and 2 bases, with 11 bases remaining between them. The CDR3 bases are TGTGCCAGCAACCGGGACTCTAACACCGGGGAGCTGTTTTTT. It is translated as CASNRDSNTGELFF.

There are a few counts of this clone. The V call is TRBV30, the J call TRBJ2-3; D perhaps matches TRBD1 (6 bases). This CDR3 comprises 12 residues. V dropped 3 bases and J dropped 4 bases, with 8 bases sitting between them. Germline CDR1 and CDR2: GTSNPN and SVGIG (reference sequence). CDR3 DNA: TGTGCCTGGAGGTGGGGGCCAGATACGCAGTATTTT. This encodes CAWRWGPDTQYF.

This clone showed up just a few times. This chain links TRBV2 with TRBJ2-7; no reliable D call. Germline V gives CDR1 SNHLY, CDR2 FYNNEI. V was clipped by 2 bases and J by 0 bases, with 11 bases between them. This CDR3 has 15 residues. The CDR3 DNA is TGTGCCAGCAGTGAACGGTGGTCCACCTCCTACGAGCAGTACTTC. It yields the protein CASSERWSTSYEQYF.

In this sample, this clone turned up a few times. This chain joins TRBV28 and TRBJ2-7, with TRBD2 as a possible D gene (6 bases). The CDR3 contains 14 residues. V dropped 6 bases and J dropped 3 bases, with 15 bases sitting between them. The germline V gene has CDR1 MDHEN and CDR2 SYDVKM. The CDR3 region has the DNA TGTGCCAGCAGCCCCCGGCGGGACTTCTACGAGCAGTACTTC. It encodes CASSPRRDFYEQYF.

The chain links TRBV7-9 to TRBJ2-1; D perhaps matches TRBD1 (6 bases). The germline V and J ends were trimmed by 1 base and 3 bases, with 7 bases remaining between them. This CDR3 has 14 residues. The germline gives CDR1 SEHNR, CDR2 FQNEAQ (reference sequence). The DNA of the CDR3 is TGTGCCAGCAGCTTAGACAGGGTCTACAATGAGCAGTTCTTC. It specifies CASSLDRVYNEQFF.

Only a few counts were recorded for this clone. The germline gene is not matched at one end of the junction; a read error may be the cause. The V call is TRBV6-6, the J call TRBJ1-1, with a tentative D call TRBD1 (6 bases). This CDR3 is built from 13 residues. The germline CDR1 and CDR2 sequences are MNHNY and SVGAGI (reference sequence). Here the CDR3 DNA reads TGTGCCAGCAGTCCCTACGGACAGAAAGAAGGTTTCTTT. Translated, it gives CASSPYGQKEGFF.

The chain has TRBV28 and TRBJ2-7; 12 positions agree with TRBD2. Germline CDR1 and CDR2: MDHEN and SYDVKM. V lost 8 bases and J lost 5; bases outside the gene matches: 4. The CDR3 is 13 amino acids. The chain's CDR3 is CASGLAGPHEQYF. The CDR3 DNA is TGTGCCAGCGGACTAGCGGGACCCCACGAGCAGTACTTC.

The chain carries TRBV21-1 and TRBJ2-5; the tabulated D call, TRBD2, remains unverified against the DNA. TRBV21-1 is labeled a pseudogene. There are 19 residues in the CDR3. CDR3 DNA sequence: TGTGCCAGCAGCGGCTTACACGGGACTAGCGGGAGATGGCAAGAGACCCAGTACTTC. As protein: CASSGLHGTSGRWQETQYF.

The chain uses TRBV9 and TRBJ2-5; 9 bases line up with TRBD1. The CDR3 is 14 residues long. Germline V gives CDR1 SGDLS, CDR2 YYNGEE. Unmatched junction bases numbered 3, after V lost 2 bases and J lost 4 bases. The CDR3 sequence: CASSVGQGVETQYF. CDR3 nucleotide sequence: TGTGCCAGCAGCGTGGGACAGGGAGTAGAGACCCAGTACTTC. Full variable domain (rest looked up from reference TRBV9 and TRBJ2-5): DSGVTQTPKHLITATGQRVTLRCSPRSGDLSVYWYQQSLDQGLQFLIQYYNGEERAKGNILERFSAQQFPDLHSELNLSSLELGDSALYFCASSVGQGVETQYFGPGTRLLVL.

V gene TRBV6-4 combines with J gene TRBJ2-1; 8 bases match TRBD1. Germline V gene lookup returns CDR1 MRHNA and CDR2 SNTAGT. The CDR3 loop spans 13 amino acids. V lost 5 bases to trimming and J lost 6 bases; unmatched junction nucleotides: 3. The chain's CDR3 is CASSLTGVNEQFF. CDR3 nucleotide sequence: TGTGCCAGCAGTCTGACAGGGGTCAATGAGCAGTTCTTC.